A selection of T cell receptor beta chains follows, all from one sample in a study of OX40 agonist ivuxolimab in advanced cancers. Libraries were prepared by immunoSEQ multiplex PCR; TCRdb keeps only in-frame clonotypes and omits some of them. The table records 70,000 to 90,000 clones, 85% of them present only once. The specimen comprised CD4+ or CD8+ T cells sorted from blood, sampled in a trial of the OX40 agonist ivuxolimab. These receptors all stem from an adult with an advanced solid tumor such as melanoma, head and neck, liver or kidney cancer. Both conserved end residues are part of each CDR3. Clone size appears in some rows only: once, few, many, or a class for an expanded clone.

clone_size: -; v_call: TRBV6-5; j_call: TRBJ1-2; cdr3_aa: CASSYGVGDGYYGYTF
clone_size: -; v_call: TRBV28; j_call: TRBJ1-2; cdr3_aa: CAAFLTSGGRYGYTF
clone_size: -; v_call: TRBV6-5; j_call: TRBJ1-5; cdr3_aa: CASSYDPTGGQPQHF
clone_size: few; v_call: TRBV13; j_call: TRBJ2-1; cdr3_aa: CASSPYLASVEGNNEQFF
clone_size: -; v_call: TRBV4-1; j_call: TRBJ2-5; cdr3_aa: CASSLGVSQETQYF
clone_size: -; v_call: TRBV7-3; j_call: TRBJ2-7; cdr3_aa: CASSFGTASEQYF
clone_size: few; v_call: TRBV5-1; j_call: TRBJ1-2; cdr3_aa: CASSRGQGRDYGYTF
clone_size: -; v_call: TRBV6-6; j_call: TRBJ2-7; cdr3_aa: CASSSGQGAYEQYF
clone_size: once; v_call: TRBV9; j_call: TRBJ1-1; cdr3_aa: CASSVGLSRQNTEAFF
clone_size: few; v_call: TRBV6-6; j_call: TRBJ2-5; cdr3_aa: CASSPEETQYF
clone_size: -; v_call: TRBV6-1; j_call: TRBJ1-2; cdr3_aa: CASSEKGHERGGYGYTF
clone_size: -; v_call: TRBV2; j_call: TRBJ1-3; cdr3_aa: CASTPEIFRISGNTIYF
clone_size: -; v_call: TRBV2; j_call: TRBJ1-1; cdr3_aa: CASSLSTGVNTEAFF
clone_size: -; v_call: TRBV11-2; j_call: TRBJ2-7; cdr3_aa: CASSQEGGEQYF
clone_size: few; v_call: TRBV27; j_call: TRBJ1-2; cdr3_aa: CASSHLGVLDYGYTF
clone_size: few; v_call: TRBV4-3; j_call: TRBJ1-6; cdr3_aa: CASSQGVDSPLHF
clone_size: -; v_call: TRBV9; j_call: TRBJ1-3; cdr3_aa: CASSVVPINRGLSGNTIYF
clone_size: -; v_call: TRBV18; j_call: TRBJ1-1; cdr3_aa: CASSPPRGVNTEAFF
clone_size: -; v_call: TRBV28; j_call: TRBJ1-4; cdr3_aa: CASHRTGNEKLFF
clone_size: few; v_call: TRBV5-1; j_call: TRBJ2-3; cdr3_aa: CASSSGTSAATDTQYF
clone_size: -; v_call: TRBV18; j_call: TRBJ2-1; cdr3_aa: CASSPGITGNNEQFF
clone_size: few; v_call: TRBV5-1; j_call: TRBJ2-5; cdr3_aa: CASSFSGRGVETQYF
clone_size: -; v_call: TRBV7-2; j_call: TRBJ2-7; cdr3_aa: CASSKSGIRVEEQYF
clone_size: -; v_call: TRBV6-6; j_call: TRBJ1-2; cdr3_aa: CASSYSPGGNYGYTF
clone_size: once; v_call: TRBV6-5; j_call: TRBJ1-1; cdr3_aa: CASSYGQAISAFF
clone_size: -; v_call: TRBV19; j_call: TRBJ2-7; cdr3_aa: CASSFRSAGLNGEQYF
clone_size: -; v_call: TRBV27; j_call: TRBJ1-4; cdr3_aa: CASRPAGGASNEKLFF
clone_size: -; v_call: TRBV6-5; j_call: TRBJ2-5; cdr3_aa: CASSYSNLGSRETQYF
clone_size: -; v_call: TRBV23-1; j_call: TRBJ2-3; cdr3_aa: CASSQSEAGTGKPPVSNTQYF
clone_size: -; v_call: TRBV15; j_call: TRBJ2-3; cdr3_aa: CATSRDRQGHTQYF
clone_size: -; v_call: TRBV2; j_call: TRBJ1-3; cdr3_aa: CASSEEGGSSGNTIYF
clone_size: -; v_call: TRBV28; j_call: TRBJ2-7; cdr3_aa: CASSFSSGRPTYEQYF
clone_size: medium-sized; v_call: TRBV19; j_call: TRBJ1-1; cdr3_aa: CASSIDRENTEAFF
clone_size: -; v_call: TRBV7-9; j_call: TRBJ2-2; cdr3_aa: CASSLRGLNTGELFF
clone_size: -; v_call: TRBV2; j_call: TRBJ2-3; cdr3_aa: CASSDRGSSGNTDTQYF
clone_size: few; v_call: TRBV4-3; j_call: TRBJ1-5; cdr3_aa: CASSQEAQGGGQPQHF
clone_size: -; v_call: TRBV5-4; j_call: TRBJ2-5; cdr3_aa: CASSTGTSGPKEGDF
clone_size: -; v_call: TRBV7-2; j_call: TRBJ2-3; cdr3_aa: CASSSPSRGFWTDTQYF
clone_size: -; v_call: TRBV11-2; j_call: TRBJ2-3; cdr3_aa: CASSQGLAAERTDTQYF
clone_size: -; v_call: TRBV4-1; j_call: TRBJ2-5; cdr3_aa: CASSQGEVRGARETQYF
clone_size: -; v_call: TRBV30; j_call: TRBJ2-5; cdr3_aa: CAWSEGDESETQYF
clone_size: few; v_call: TRBV7-6; j_call: TRBJ2-1; cdr3_aa: CASSFLAGPSYNEQFF
clone_size: -; v_call: TRBV6-6; j_call: TRBJ2-7; cdr3_aa: CASSYGQGRAYEQYF
clone_size: -; v_call: TRBV30; j_call: TRBJ2-3; cdr3_aa: CAWSLSGGRPTDTQYF
clone_size: -; v_call: TRBV28; j_call: TRBJ1-6; cdr3_aa: CASKLDPYSPLHF
clone_size: -; v_call: TRBV5-3; j_call: TRBJ1-4; cdr3_aa: CARSPLPGHSNEKLFF
clone_size: once; v_call: TRBV9; j_call: TRBJ1-5; cdr3_aa: CASRTPGRTPQHF
clone_size: -; v_call: TRBV2; j_call: TRBJ2-3; cdr3_aa: CASSEAEGSADTQYF
clone_size: -; v_call: TRBV10-3; j_call: TRBJ2-5; cdr3_aa: CAISEQEETQYF
clone_size: -; v_call: TRBV19; j_call: TRBJ1-5; cdr3_aa: CASSIRQTINQPQHF
clone_size: -; v_call: TRBV5-5; j_call: TRBJ1-4; cdr3_aa: CASSVMTPPYENLFF
clone_size: -; v_call: TRBV6-1; j_call: TRBJ1-5; cdr3_aa: CASVRTGNQPQHF
clone_size: -; v_call: TRBV28; j_call: TRBJ1-2; cdr3_aa: CASSSGQGNYGYTF
clone_size: -; v_call: TRBV5-1; j_call: TRBJ2-7; cdr3_aa: CASRGAGPTSYEQYF
clone_size: -; v_call: TRBV6-5; j_call: TRBJ2-5; cdr3_aa: CASSNRGGQETQYF
clone_size: few; v_call: TRBV5-1; j_call: TRBJ1-1; cdr3_aa: CASSLSGLGDNTEAFF
clone_size: -; v_call: TRBV28; j_call: TRBJ2-1; cdr3_aa: CASTDPPTSRAFF